The text below deals with one TCR beta chain. The data belong to a study of CD39 and CD103 CD8 tumor-infiltrating T cells. Study-level information: Shown patients: HPV-positive HNSCC, HPV-negative HNSCC, ovarian cancer, melanoma.

Between roughly 8,500 and 110,000 sorted cells per subset supplied genomic DNA. Profiled with immunoSEQ multiplex PCR; TCRdb holds only in-frame clones, not every one. The profile covers around 15,000 clones, with 75% to 95% appearing a single time and more than 4% taken by the ten largest. At sample collection, these patients were off therapy. CD8+CD4-CD45RA- cells, CCR7-positive or negative, formed the memory CD8 sort. V was cut by 5 bases and J by 3 bases, with 14 bases left in between. The V gene's germline CDR1 is SGHDT and CDR2 YYEEEE. CDR3 length: 14 residues. The genes are TRBV5-6 and TRBJ1-1; maybe TRBD1 (5 bases). The sequencing input was CD8+ T cells sorted from blood. As to subset: total memory CD8 T cells (CD45RA-CCR7+/-) from blood or uninvolved lymph node. This TCR came from a human donor with head and neck squamous cell carcinoma. CDR3 amino acids: CASSFASGHTEAFF. The CDR3 DNA is TGTGCCAGCAGTTTTGCCTCGGGGCACACTGAAGCTTTCTTT.